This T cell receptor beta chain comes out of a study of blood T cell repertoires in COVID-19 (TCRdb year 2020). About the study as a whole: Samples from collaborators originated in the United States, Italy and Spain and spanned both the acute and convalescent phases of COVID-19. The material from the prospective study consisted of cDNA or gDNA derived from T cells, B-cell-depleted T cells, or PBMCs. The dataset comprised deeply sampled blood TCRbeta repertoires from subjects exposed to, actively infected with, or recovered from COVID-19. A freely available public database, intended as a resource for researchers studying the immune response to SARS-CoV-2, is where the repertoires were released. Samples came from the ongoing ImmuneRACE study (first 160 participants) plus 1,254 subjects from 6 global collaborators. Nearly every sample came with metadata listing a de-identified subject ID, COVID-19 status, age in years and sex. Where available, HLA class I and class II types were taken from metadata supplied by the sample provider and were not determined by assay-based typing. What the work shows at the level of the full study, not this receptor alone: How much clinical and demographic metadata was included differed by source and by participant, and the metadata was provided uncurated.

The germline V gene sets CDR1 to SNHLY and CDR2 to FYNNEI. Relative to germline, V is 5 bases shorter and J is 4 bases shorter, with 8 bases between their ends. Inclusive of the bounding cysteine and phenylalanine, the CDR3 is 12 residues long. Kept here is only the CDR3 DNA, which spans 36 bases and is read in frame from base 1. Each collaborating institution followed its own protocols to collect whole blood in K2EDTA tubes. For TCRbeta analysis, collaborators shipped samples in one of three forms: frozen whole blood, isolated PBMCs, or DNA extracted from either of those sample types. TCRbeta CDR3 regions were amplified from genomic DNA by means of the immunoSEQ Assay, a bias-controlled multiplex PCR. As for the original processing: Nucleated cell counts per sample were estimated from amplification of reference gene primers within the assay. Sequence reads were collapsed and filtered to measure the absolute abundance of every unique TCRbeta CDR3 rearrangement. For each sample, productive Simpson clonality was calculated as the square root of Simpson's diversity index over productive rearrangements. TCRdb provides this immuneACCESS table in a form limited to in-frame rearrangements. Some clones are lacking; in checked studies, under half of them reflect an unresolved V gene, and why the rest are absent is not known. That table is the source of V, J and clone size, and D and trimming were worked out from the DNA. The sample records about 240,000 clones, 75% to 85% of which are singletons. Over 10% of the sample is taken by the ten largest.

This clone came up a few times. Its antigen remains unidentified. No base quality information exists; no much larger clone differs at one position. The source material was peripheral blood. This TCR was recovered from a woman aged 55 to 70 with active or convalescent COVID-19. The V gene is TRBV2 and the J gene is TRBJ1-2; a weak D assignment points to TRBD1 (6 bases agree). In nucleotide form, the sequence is TGTGCCAGCAGTCAGGGGATCTATGGCTACACCTTC. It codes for CASSQGIYGYTF.